Presented here are 31 T cell receptor beta chains from one specimen sequenced in a study of blood T cell repertoires in COVID-19. The protocol was immunoSEQ multiplex PCR, while the TCRdb copy is restricted to in-frame clones and leaves out a portion. The sample lists 350,000 to 500,000 clones; approximately 90% were seen once. Sequencing was done on a sample of peripheral blood. The receptor source for this set is a man between 18 and 29 years old with COVID-19, enrolled during active disease.

This rearrangement joins TRBV2 to TRBJ2-7; 9 bases map to TRBD1. Germline CDR1 and CDR2: SNHLY and FYNNEI. The CDR3 length is 15 residues. The V gene end was trimmed by 7 bases and the J gene end by 5 bases; junction bases not matched to a gene: 12. CDR3 bases: TGTGCCAGCACCTATCCGGGACAGGGTTTACACGAGCAGTACTTC. Its translation is CASTYPGQGLHEQYF.

The chain couples TRBV27 to TRBJ2-5; tentatively, D is TRBD1 (5 bases). This CDR3 contains 14 residues. With 2 bases removed from V and 5 bases from J, the gap between germline ends came to 12 bases. Germline V gene data show CDR1 as MNHEY and CDR2 as SMNVEV (reference sequence). The CDR3 sequence: CASSLRSGWETQYF. DNA for the CDR3: TGTGCCAGCAGTTTAAGGTCAGGGTGGGAGACCCAGTACTTC.

The gene calls are TRBV11-2 and TRBJ1-1; 7 positions agree with TRBD1. The germline V gene encodes CDR1 SGHAT and CDR2 FQNNGV. Trimming cost V 5 bases and J 9 bases; bases outside gene matches: 12. CDR3 size: 14 residues. The CDR3 sequence: CASSALTGFFKAFF. In DNA, the CDR3 is TGTGCCAGCAGCGCCTTGACAGGGTTTTTTAAAGCTTTCTTT.

The genes are TRBV18 and TRBJ1-2; the match to TRBD1 covers 9 bases. Unmatched junction bases numbered 9, after V lost 1 base and J lost 6 bases. Germline V gives CDR1 KGHSH, CDR2 LQKENI. The CDR3 sequence is 16 residues long. The CDR3 here is CASSPLRDRESHGYTF. Here the CDR3 DNA reads TGTGCCAGCTCACCACTTAGGGACAGGGAATCGCATGGCTACACCTTC.

This sequence joins TRBV27 and TRBJ1-2, with TRBD1 as a possible D gene (6 bases). V gave up 8 bases and J gave up 2 bases, with 21 bases separating them. CDR3 length: 16 amino acids. From germline, CDR1 is MNHEY and CDR2 SMNVEV (reference sequence). Here the CDR3 DNA reads TGTGCCAGCTCCCGCGGGGGGAAAGGGGGGAACTATGGCTACACCTTC. It is translated as CASSRGGKGGNYGYTF.

V and J are TRBV5-1 and TRBJ1-4, with TRBD1 as a possible D gene (5 bases). Looked up from germline, CDR1 is SGHRS and CDR2 is YFSETQ. This CDR3 has 14 residues. Trimming stripped 1 base from V and 8 bases from J, with 12 bases between. As DNA, the CDR3 is TGCGCCAGCAGCTTGTCGGGGGGGATGGAAAAACTGTTTTTT. Translated, it gives CASSLSGGMEKLFF.

The chain's CDR3 is CASSFMGAGPQHF. The CDR3 DNA sequence: TGTGCCAGCAGTTTTATGGGGGCGGGGCCCCAGCATTTT. The rearrangement links TRBV12-3 or TRBV12-4 to TRBJ1-5; D might be TRBD1 (6 bases). The CDR3 runs to 13 residues. Trimming shortened V by 3 bases and J by 9 bases, and 12 bases separated the two germline ends.

The chain uses TRBV4-1 and TRBJ1-1; 7 bases align to TRBD1. Looked up from germline, CDR1 is MGHRA and CDR2 is YSYEKL. V was clipped by 4 bases and J by 3 bases; unmatched bases: 8. The CDR3 extends over 15 amino acids. The CDR3 here is CASSLTYDRDTEAFF. The CDR3, as DNA: TGCGCCAGCAGCCTGACTTACGACAGGGACACTGAAGCTTTCTTT.

The chain employs TRBV19 and TRBJ1-5; 10 positions agree with TRBD1. The CDR3 consists of 16 residues. Germline assignment: CDR1 LNHDA and CDR2 SQIVND (reference sequence). V shed 5 bases and J 0 bases; nucleotides not matched to a gene: 4. The CDR3 region has the DNA TGTGCCAGTAGTGAGGACAGGGGGAATAGCAATCAGCCCCAGCATTTT. It codes for CASSEDRGNSNQPQHF.

This clone was seen once. V gene TRBV5-1 combines with J gene TRBJ2-7, with TRBD2 identical over 13 bases. CDR1 and CDR2 (germline): SGHRS, YFSETQ. CDR3 size: 16 residues. J was trimmed by 7 bases and V by 7 bases; bases with no gene match: 14. Here the CDR3 DNA reads TGCGCCAGCGGCCAAGGAACTAGCGGGGGGGTAGGTGAGCAGTACTTC. Protein product: CASGQGTSGGVGEQYF. Full variable domain (outside the CDR3, taken from reference TRBV5-1 and TRBJ2-7): KAGVTQTPRYLIKTRGQQVTLSCSPISGHRSVSWYQQTPGQGLQFLFEYFSETQRNKGNFPGRFSGRQFSNSRSEMNVSTLELGDSALYLCASGQGTSGGVGEQYFGPGTRLTVT.

The rearrangement uses TRBV6-5 and TRBJ2-5; 10 nucleotides line up with TRBD2. The CDR3 has 13 residues. The J segment lost 4 bases and the V segment lost 7 bases, leaving 3 bases of the junction unmatched. In germline, CDR1 is MNHEY, CDR2 SVGAGI. CDR3 sequence (DNA): TGTGCCAGCAAAACTAGCGGGATAGAGACCCAGTACTTC. Translated, it gives CASKTSGIETQYF.

V is TRBV4-1 and J is TRBJ2-4, with D perhaps TRBD1 (6 bases). V was pared by 0 bases and J by 1 base, with 13 bases between. The CDR3 is made up of 17 amino acids. Germline V gene data show CDR1 as MGHRA and CDR2 as YSYEKL. The CDR3 bases are TGCGCCAGCAGCCAAGAGGGGGCGGGCTGGGCCAAAAACATTCAGTACTTC. Translating gives CASSQEGAGWAKNIQYF.

CDR3 sequence reads: CATAPSGVTDTQYF. CDR3 bases: TGCGCCACCGCCCCCAGCGGGGTCACAGATACGCAGTATTTT. The chain recombines TRBV5-1 with TRBJ2-3; 7 nucleotides agree with TRBD2. Germline values: CDR1 SGHRS, CDR2 YFSETQ. The CDR3 loop spans 14 amino acids. Germline trimming cut 9 bases from V and 2 bases from J; bases unmatched to any gene: 9.

The rearrangement joins TRBV5-1 to TRBJ1-6; D perhaps matches TRBD1 (6 bases). The CDR3 is 15 amino acids. Trimming took off 4 bases at V and 10 bases at J, with 18 bases between the two ends. CDR1 and CDR2 (germline): SGHRS, YFSETQ. This CDR3 is CASSLQTGLDSPLHF. CDR3 nucleotide sequence: TGCGCCAGCAGCCTCCAGACAGGCCTAGACTCACCCCTCCACTTT.

J is TRBJ1-1 and V is TRBV11-3; D perhaps matches TRBD1 (5 bases). Germline V lookup: CDR1 SGHNT, CDR2 YENEEA. The ends were cut back, 3 bases at V and 1 base at J, with 9 bases in the middle. The CDR3 sequence is 14 residues long. CDR3 residues: CASSFDSENTEAFF. Here the CDR3 DNA reads TGTGCCAGCAGCTTCGACAGCGAGAACACTGAAGCTTTCTTT.

The table lists this clone with a count of one. V and J are TRBV24-1 and TRBJ2-2; 9 bases agree with TRBD2. This CDR3 comprises 16 residues. Trimming removed 4 bases from V and 4 bases from J; junction bases left unmatched: 6. Germline-derived CDR1 and CDR2 are KGHDR and SFDVKD. CDR3 nucleotides: TGTGCCACCAGTGACGCGACTAGCGGATCCACCGGGGAGCTGTTTTTT. Protein product: CATSDATSGSTGELFF.

The table lists this clone with a count of one. The chain uses TRBV5-1 and TRBJ1-3, with a weak D call TRBD1 (6 bases). This CDR3 has 14 amino acids. V gave up 4 bases and J gave up 4 bases, with 12 bases separating them. CDR1 is SGHRS, CDR2 YFSETQ, per germline. The CDR3 here is CASSHGTQGNTIYF. The CDR3 region has the DNA TGCGCCAGCAGCCACGGGACACAAGGAAACACCATATATTTT.

The J gene is TRBJ1-2, the V gene TRBV12-3 or TRBV12-4; D gene ambiguous. The CDR3 length is 12 residues. Trimming cost V 6 bases and J 4 bases, with 9 bases left between them. In DNA, the CDR3 is TGTGCCAGCAGCCGGGGTGTCTATGGCTACACCTTC. The encoded protein is CASSRGVYGYTF.

The rearrangement links TRBV25-1 to TRBJ2-1; 8 bases are a match to TRBD2. V was clipped by 2 bases and J by 8 bases; unmatched bases: 8. Germline V gene lookup returns CDR1 MGHDK and CDR2 SYGVNS. The CDR3 runs 15 residues. Written as DNA, the CDR3 is TGTGCCAGCAGTGAACCGGGGGGGGCCGGATATGAGCAGTTCTTC. Amino acid sequence: CASSEPGGAGYEQFF.

The rearrangement joins TRBV5-4 to TRBJ2-1, with 8 bases identical to TRBD2. This CDR3 spans 15 amino acids. Germline V gives CDR1 SGHNT, CDR2 YYREEE (reference sequence). After removal of 0 bases from V and 5 bases from J, the junction contained 4 bases not matched to a gene. The CDR3 DNA reads TGTGCCAGCAGCTTGGAACTAGCGGCGAACAATGAGCAGTTCTTC. The encoded protein is CASSLELAANNEQFF.

The J gene is TRBJ1-2, the V gene TRBV27, with TRBD1 matching 10 bases. The CDR3 runs to 13 residues. Trimming cost V 5 bases and J 7 bases; bases outside gene matches: 4. CDR1 and CDR2 (germline): MNHEY, SMNVEV (reference sequence). The CDR3 DNA sequence: TGTGCCAGCAGTCGACAGGGGGCCCCTGGCTACACCTTC. Residues: CASSRQGAPGYTF.

The chain carries TRBV7-8 and TRBJ2-3; no clear D gene. The CDR3 covers 16 residues. CDR1 SGHVS and CDR2 FQNEAQ come from the germline V gene. V was shortened by 5 bases and J by 3 bases, with 18 bases between the two germline ends. The CDR3 bases are TGTGCCAGCAGCCTCCGAGCCCTCAGCGCGACAGATACGCAGTATTTT. This translates into CASSLRALSATDTQYF.

This chain uses TRBV7-2 with TRBJ2-7, with 9 bases that match TRBD1. CDR1 and CDR2 (germline): SGHTA, FQGNSA. The CDR3 is made up of 16 amino acids. The V segment lost 1 base and the J segment 1 base; nucleotides outside the gene matches: 5. The CDR3 DNA sequence: TGTGCCAGCAGCTTAGTTAGGGGGACAGGGTCCTACGAGCAGTACTTC. The encoded protein is CASSLVRGTGSYEQYF.

CDR3 bases: TGTGCCAGCAGCTCTCCCATAGGGGGATTACTTAATGAAAAACTGTTTTTT. Amino acid sequence: CASSSPIGGLLNEKLFF. This chain uses TRBV7-8 with TRBJ1-4; D is possibly TRBD1 (6 bases). V dropped 4 bases and J dropped 4 bases, with 19 bases sitting between them. The CDR3 runs 17 residues. CDR1 and CDR2 from the germline V gene are SGHVS and FQNEAQ.

The V and J genes are TRBV5-4 and TRBJ2-1; 7 nucleotides match TRBD2. This CDR3 contains 16 residues. V gave up 4 bases and J gave up 2 bases; unmatched junction bases: 9. Germline V CDR1 and CDR2: SGHNT, YYREEE (reference sequence). The CDR3 nucleotides read TGTGCCAGCAGCCCCAGGTGGGAGGGTGCCTACAATGAGCAGTTCTTC. Translated, it gives CASSPRWEGAYNEQFF. Full variable domain (remainder filled in from reference TRBV5-4 and TRBJ2-1): ETGVTQSPTHLIKTRGQQVTLRCSSQSGHNTVSWYQQALGQGPQFIFQYYREEENGRGNFPPRFSGLQFPNYSSELNVNALELDDSALYLCASSPRWEGAYNEQFFGPGTRLTVL.

The chain carries TRBV10-1 and TRBJ1-4, with D perhaps matching TRBD1 (6 bases). This CDR3 region has 16 residues. Germline CDR1 WNHNN, CDR2 SYGVQD (reference sequence). The germline V and J ends were trimmed by 6 bases and 0 bases, with 14 bases remaining between them. The CDR3 coding sequence is TGCGCCAGCAGCCAACAGGGAGGGGCAACTAATGAAAAACTGTTTTTT. This gives the protein CASSQQGGATNEKLFF.

The chain links TRBV21-1 to TRBJ2-3; TRBD1, as called in the table, went unchecked against the DNA. TRBV21-1 is a pseudogene. The CDR3 has 15 residues. The CDR3 sequence: CASSRGTGGTDTQYF. CDR3 DNA: TGTGCCAGCAGCAGAGGGACAGGGGGGACAGATACGCAGTATTTT.

This chain links TRBV5-1 with TRBJ2-5; 11 bases map to TRBD2. The CDR3 consists of 15 residues. Germline CDR1 SGHRS, CDR2 YFSETQ. J was trimmed by 3 bases and V by 2 bases; bases with no gene match: 3. The CDR3 DNA is TGCGCCAGCAGCTTATATAGCGGGGGGGAAGAGACCCAGTACTTC. Residues: CASSLYSGGEETQYF. The complete variable domain, with remaining parts taken from reference TRBV5-1 and TRBJ2-5, reads KAGVTQTPRYLIKTRGQQVTLSCSPISGHRSVSWYQQTPGQGLQFLFEYFSETQRNKGNFPGRFSGRQFSNSRSEMNVSTLELGDSALYLCASSLYSGGEETQYFGPGTRLLVL.

V gene TRBV7-3 combines with J gene TRBJ2-2; D unresolved. Germline values: CDR1 SGHTA, CDR2 FQGTGA. Trimming removed 2 bases from V and 0 bases from J, with 7 bases in between. CDR3 length: 15 amino acids. The CDR3 nucleotides are TGTGCCAGCAGCTTAGGAGCCTCGAACACCGGGGAGCTGTTTTTT. Translating gives CASSLGASNTGELFF.

This chain uses TRBV24-1 with TRBJ2-1, with TRBD2 as a possible D gene (6 bases). Germline CDR1 reads KGHDR; CDR2 reads SFDVKD. This CDR3 is built from 14 residues. Deletions cut 3 bases from V and 7 bases from J, with 12 bases between. The CDR3 protein is CATSDANRENEQFF. The CDR3 DNA reads TGTGCCACCAGTGATGCAAACCGGGAGAATGAGCAGTTCTTC.

This clone was seen once. This chain joins TRBV7-9 and TRBJ1-4; D remains unclear. V lost 5 bases, J lost 6 bases, and 7 bases lay in between. The CDR3 has 12 amino acids. Germline V gene sequence: CDR1 SEHNR, CDR2 FQNEAQ (reference sequence). The CDR3 region has the DNA TGTGCCAGCAGCCTCTTCGATGAAAAACTGTTTTTT. Its protein is CASSLFDEKLFF. Together with reference TRBV7-9 and TRBJ1-4, the CDR3 gives the full variable domain: DTGVSQNPRHKITKRGQNVTFRCDPISEHNRLYWYRQTLGQGPEFLTYFQNEAQLEKSRLLSDRFSAERPKGSFSTLEIQRTEQGDSAMYLCASSLFDEKLFFGSGTQLSVL.